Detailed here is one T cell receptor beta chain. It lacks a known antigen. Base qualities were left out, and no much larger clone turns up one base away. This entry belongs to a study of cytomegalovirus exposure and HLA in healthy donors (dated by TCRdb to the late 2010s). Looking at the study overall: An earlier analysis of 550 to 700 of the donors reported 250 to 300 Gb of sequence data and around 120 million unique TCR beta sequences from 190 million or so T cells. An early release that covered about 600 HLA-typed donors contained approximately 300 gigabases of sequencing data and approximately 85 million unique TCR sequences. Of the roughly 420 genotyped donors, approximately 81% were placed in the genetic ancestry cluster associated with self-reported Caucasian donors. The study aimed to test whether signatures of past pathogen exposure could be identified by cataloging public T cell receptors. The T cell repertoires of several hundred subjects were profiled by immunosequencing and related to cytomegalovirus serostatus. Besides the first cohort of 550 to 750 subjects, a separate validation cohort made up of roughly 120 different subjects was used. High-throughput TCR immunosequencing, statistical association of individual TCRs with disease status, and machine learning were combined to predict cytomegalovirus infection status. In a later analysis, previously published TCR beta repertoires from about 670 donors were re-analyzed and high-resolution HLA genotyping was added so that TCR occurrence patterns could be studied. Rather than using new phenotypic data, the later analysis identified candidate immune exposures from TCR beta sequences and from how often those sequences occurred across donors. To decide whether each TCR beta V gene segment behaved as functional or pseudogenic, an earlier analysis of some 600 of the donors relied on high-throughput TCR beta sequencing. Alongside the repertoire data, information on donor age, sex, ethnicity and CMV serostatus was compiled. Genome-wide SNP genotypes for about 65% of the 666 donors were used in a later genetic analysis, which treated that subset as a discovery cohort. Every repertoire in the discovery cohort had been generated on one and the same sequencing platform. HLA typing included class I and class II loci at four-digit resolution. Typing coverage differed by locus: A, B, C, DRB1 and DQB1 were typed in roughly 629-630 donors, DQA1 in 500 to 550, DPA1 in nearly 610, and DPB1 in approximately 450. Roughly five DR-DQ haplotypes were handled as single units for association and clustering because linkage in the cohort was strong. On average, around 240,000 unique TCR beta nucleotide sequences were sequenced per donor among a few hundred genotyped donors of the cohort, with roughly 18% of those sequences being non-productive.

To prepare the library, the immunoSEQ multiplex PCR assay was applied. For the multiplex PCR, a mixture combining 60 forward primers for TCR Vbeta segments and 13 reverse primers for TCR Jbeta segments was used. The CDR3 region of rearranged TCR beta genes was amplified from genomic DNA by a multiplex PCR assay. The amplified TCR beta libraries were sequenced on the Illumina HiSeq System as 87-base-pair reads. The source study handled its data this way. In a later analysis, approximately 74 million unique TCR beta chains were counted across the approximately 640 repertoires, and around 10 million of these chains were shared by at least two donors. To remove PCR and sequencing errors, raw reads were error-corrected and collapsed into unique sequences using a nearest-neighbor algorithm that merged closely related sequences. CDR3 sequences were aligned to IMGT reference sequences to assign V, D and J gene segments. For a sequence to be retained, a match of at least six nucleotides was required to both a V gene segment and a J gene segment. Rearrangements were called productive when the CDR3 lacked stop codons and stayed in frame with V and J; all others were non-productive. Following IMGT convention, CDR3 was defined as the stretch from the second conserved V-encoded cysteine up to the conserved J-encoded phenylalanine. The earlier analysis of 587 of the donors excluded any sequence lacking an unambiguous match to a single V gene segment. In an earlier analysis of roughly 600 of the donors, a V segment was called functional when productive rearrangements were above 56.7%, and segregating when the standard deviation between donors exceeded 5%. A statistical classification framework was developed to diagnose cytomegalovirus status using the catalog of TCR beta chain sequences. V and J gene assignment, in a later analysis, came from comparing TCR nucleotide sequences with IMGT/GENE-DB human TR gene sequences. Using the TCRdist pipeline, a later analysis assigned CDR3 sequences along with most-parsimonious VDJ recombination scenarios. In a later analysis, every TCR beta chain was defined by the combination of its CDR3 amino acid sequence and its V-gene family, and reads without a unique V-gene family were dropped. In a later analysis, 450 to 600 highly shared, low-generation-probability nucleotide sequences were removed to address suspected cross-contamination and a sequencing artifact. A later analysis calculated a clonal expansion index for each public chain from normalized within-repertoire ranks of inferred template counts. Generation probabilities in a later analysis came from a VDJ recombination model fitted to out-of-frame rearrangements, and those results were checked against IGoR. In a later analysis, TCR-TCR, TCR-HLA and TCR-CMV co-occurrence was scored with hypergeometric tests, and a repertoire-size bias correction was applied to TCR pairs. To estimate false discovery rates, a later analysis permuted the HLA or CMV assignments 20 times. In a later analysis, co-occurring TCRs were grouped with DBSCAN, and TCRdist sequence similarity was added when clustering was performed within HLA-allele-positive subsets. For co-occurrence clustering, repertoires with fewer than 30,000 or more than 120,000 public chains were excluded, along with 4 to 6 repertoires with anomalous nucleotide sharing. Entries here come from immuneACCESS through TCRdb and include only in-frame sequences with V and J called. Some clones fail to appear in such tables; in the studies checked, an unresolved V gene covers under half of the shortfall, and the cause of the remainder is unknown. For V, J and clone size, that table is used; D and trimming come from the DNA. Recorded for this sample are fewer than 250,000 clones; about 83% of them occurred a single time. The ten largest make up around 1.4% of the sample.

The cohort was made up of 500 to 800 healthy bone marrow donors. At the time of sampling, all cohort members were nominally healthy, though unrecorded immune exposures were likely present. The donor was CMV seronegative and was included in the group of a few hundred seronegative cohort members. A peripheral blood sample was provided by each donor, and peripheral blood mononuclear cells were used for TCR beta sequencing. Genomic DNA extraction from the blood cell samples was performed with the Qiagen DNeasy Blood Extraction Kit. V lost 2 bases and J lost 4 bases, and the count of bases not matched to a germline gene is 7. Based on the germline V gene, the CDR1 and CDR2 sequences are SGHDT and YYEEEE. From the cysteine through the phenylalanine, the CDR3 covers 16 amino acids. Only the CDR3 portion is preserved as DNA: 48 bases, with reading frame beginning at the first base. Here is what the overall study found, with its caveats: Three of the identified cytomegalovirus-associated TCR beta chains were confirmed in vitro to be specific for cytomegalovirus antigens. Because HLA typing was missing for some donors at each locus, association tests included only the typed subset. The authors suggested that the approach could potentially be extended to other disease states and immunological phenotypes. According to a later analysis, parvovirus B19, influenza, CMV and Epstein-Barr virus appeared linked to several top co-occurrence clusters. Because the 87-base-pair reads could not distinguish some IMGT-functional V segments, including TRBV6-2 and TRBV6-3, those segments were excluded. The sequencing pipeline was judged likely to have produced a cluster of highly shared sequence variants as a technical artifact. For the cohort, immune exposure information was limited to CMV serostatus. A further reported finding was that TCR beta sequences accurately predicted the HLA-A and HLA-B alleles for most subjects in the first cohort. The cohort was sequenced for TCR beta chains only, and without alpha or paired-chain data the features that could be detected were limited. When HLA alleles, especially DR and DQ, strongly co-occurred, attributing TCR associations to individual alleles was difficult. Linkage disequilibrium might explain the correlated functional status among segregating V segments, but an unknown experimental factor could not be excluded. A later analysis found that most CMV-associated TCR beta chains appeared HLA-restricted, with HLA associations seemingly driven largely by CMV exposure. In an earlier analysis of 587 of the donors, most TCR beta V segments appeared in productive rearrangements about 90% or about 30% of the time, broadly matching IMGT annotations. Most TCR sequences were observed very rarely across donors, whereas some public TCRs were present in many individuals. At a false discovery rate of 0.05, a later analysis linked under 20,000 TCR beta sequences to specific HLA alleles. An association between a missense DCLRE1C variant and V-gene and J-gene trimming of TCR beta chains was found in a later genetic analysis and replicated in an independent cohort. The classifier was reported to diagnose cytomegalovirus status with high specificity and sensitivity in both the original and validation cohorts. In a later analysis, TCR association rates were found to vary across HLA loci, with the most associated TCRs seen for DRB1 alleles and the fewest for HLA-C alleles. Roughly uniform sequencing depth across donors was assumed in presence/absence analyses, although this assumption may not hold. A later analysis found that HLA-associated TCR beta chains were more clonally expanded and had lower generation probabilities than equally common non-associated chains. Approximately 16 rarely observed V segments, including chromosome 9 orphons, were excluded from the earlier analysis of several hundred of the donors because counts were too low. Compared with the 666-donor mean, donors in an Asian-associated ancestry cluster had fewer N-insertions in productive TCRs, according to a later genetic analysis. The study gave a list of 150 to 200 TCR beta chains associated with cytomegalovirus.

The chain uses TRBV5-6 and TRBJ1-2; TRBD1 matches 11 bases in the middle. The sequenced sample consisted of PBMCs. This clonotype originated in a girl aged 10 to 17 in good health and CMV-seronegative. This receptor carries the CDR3 CASSLGTGGIGYGYTF. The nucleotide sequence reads TGTGCCAGCAGCTTAGGGACAGGGGGTATAGGCTATGGCTACACCTTC.